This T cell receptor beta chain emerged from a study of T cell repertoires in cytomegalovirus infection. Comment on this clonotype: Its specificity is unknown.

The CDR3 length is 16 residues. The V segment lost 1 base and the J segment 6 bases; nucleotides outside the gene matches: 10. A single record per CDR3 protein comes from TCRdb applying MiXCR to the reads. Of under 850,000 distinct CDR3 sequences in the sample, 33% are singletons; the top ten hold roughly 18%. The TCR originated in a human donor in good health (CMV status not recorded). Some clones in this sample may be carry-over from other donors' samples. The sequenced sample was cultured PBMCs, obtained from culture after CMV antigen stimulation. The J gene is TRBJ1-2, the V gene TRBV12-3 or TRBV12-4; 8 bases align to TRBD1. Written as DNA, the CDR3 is TGTGCCAGCAGTTTAGGAGGGGCAGGGGGCGTCGATGGCTACACCTTC. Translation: CASSLGGAGGVDGYTF.